This passage covers 12 T cell receptor beta chains from one sample sequenced in a study of T-cell memory formation after mild COVID-19. Using its own MiXCR run on the 5' RACE reads, TCRdb lists one record per CDR3 protein. The data contain some 350,000 distinct CDR3 sequences, approximately 15% of them singletons. The material sequenced was PBMCs or a T cell subset sorted from them (not recorded which). These receptors all come from a man aged 18 to 29 who had mild COVID-19 (a few samples of this study predate the infection). Cell type and time point are not known.

The chain links TRBV12-3 or TRBV12-4 to TRBJ1-2; no clear D gene. The CDR3 runs 12 residues. Trimming shortened V by 1 base and J by 8 bases, and 8 bases separated the two germline ends. The CDR3 is CASSLGNFGYTF. In DNA, the CDR3 is TGTGCCAGCAGTTTAGGAAATTTCGGCTACACCTTC.

This clonotype has a handful of counts. The chain recombines TRBV12-3 or TRBV12-4 with TRBJ1-2, with D perhaps matching TRBD1 (5 bases). This CDR3 region has 14 residues. Trimming removed 1 base at V and 5 bases at J, with 11 bases between. CDR3: CASSLEAGPYGYTF. The CDR3 DNA follows: TGTGCCAGCAGTTTAGAGGCAGGGCCTTATGGCTACACCTTC.

The chain links TRBV6-2 or TRBV6-3 to TRBJ2-7, with TRBD1 matching over 7 bases. The germline gives CDR1 MNHEY, CDR2 SVGEGT. V shed 3 bases, J shed 1 base, and the junction held 3 bases outside the gene matches. The length of the CDR3 is 14 residues. The CDR3 nucleotides are TGTGCCAGCAGTTATCGGACAGGATCCTACGAGCAGTACTTC. It specifies CASSYRTGSYEQYF.

The CDR3 sequence is CASRASGTGNTIYF. DNA for the CDR3: TGCGCCAGCAGGGCGTCGGGGACTGGAAACACCATATATTTT. This chain links TRBV4-1 with TRBJ1-3, with D unresolved. The CDR3 spans 14 residues. The V gene's germline CDR1 is MGHRA and CDR2 YSYEKL. With 6 bases removed from V and 2 bases from J, the gap between germline ends came to 11 bases.

J is TRBJ2-7 and V is TRBV12-3 or TRBV12-4; maybe TRBD2 (6 bases). CDR3 length equals 14 residues. With 4 bases removed from V and 4 bases from J, the gap between germline ends came to 14 bases. CDR3 region: CASSSYGTDYEQYF. The CDR3 DNA reads as TGTGCCAGCAGTTCCTACGGGACTGATTACGAGCAGTACTTC.

The sample holds a few counts of this clonotype. The V gene is TRBV24-1, the J gene TRBJ2-6; a weak D match, TRBD2 (6 bases). The CDR3 totals 14 residues. CDR1 is KGHDR and CDR2 is SFDVKD in the germline V gene. Deletions cut 9 bases from V and 0 bases from J, with 8 bases between. CDR3 loop: CATGRSSGANVLTF. The CDR3 coding sequence is TGTGCCACCGGGAGGAGCTCTGGGGCCAACGTCCTGACTTTC.

This clonotype was detected ten times or more. The chain joins TRBV25-1 to TRBJ1-6; no clear D. This CDR3 is 13 amino acids long. Germline V gene lookup returns CDR1 MGHDK and CDR2 SYGVNS. Trimming left V 3 bases short and J 5 bases short, with 5 bases between. CDR3 in DNA: TGTGCCAGCAGTGAGCAGGATAATTCACCCCTCCACTTT. As protein: CASSEQDNSPLHF. The entire variable domain, with the rest obtained from reference TRBV25-1 and TRBJ1-6, is as follows: EADIYQTPRYLVIGTGKKITLECSQTMGHDKMYWYQQDPGMELHLIHYSYGVNSTEKGDLSSESTVSRIRTEHFPLTLESARPSHTSQYLCASSEQDNSPLHFGNGTRLTVT.

The rearrangement links TRBV6-5 to TRBJ2-2; D not resolved. Per the germline V gene, CDR1 is MNHEY and CDR2 is SVGAGI. V lost 6 bases, J lost 5 bases, and 16 bases lay in between. The CDR3 is 15 residues long. CDR3 DNA sequence: TGTGCCAGCAGAGTTGCCAGCGCAGCTACCGGGGAGCTGTTTTTT. Translated, it gives CASRVASAATGELFF.

The rearrangement links TRBV6-2 or TRBV6-3 to TRBJ2-1; TRBD1 aligns across 7 bases. CDR3 length: 17 amino acids. Unmatched junction bases numbered 10, after V lost 0 bases and J lost 5 bases. Germline V gene lookup returns CDR1 MNHEY and CDR2 SVGEGT. The CDR3 spells CASSYSLDRVSNNEQFF. DNA of the CDR3: TGTGCCAGCAGTTACTCCCTCGACAGGGTATCGAACAATGAGCAGTTCTTC.

The table lists this clonotype with a few counts. This chain links TRBV6-6 with TRBJ2-3; 8 positions match TRBD2. The ends lost 2 bases at V and 3 bases at J; junction bases unmatched: 10. The CDR3 is 17 residues long. Germline lookup yields CDR1 MNHNY and CDR2 SVGAGI (reference sequence). CDR3 sequence reads: CASSYHSGVGSTDTQYF. CDR3 in DNA: TGTGCCAGCAGTTACCATAGCGGGGTCGGGTCTACAGATACGCAGTATTTT.

This clonotype occurred a few times. The chain is built from TRBV28 and TRBJ1-2; 10 bases are a match to TRBD1. V shed 4 bases, J shed 8 bases, and the junction held 7 bases outside the gene matches. Looked up from germline, CDR1 is MDHEN and CDR2 is SYDVKM. This CDR3 comprises 14 residues. CDR3 DNA: TGTGCCAGCAGTTACCCCGGGACAGGGGCCGGCTACACCTTC. This gives the protein CASSYPGTGAGYTF.

This clonotype was seen many times. V gene TRBV24-1 combines with J gene TRBJ2-5; 8 bases are shared with TRBD1. V lost 4 bases to trimming and J lost 5 bases; unmatched junction nucleotides: 2. This CDR3 contains 13 residues. CDR1 is KGHDR, CDR2 SFDVKD, per germline. The CDR3 is CATSENRGETQYF. The CDR3 nucleotides read TGTGCCACCAGTGAGAACAGGGGGGAGACCCAGTACTTC.